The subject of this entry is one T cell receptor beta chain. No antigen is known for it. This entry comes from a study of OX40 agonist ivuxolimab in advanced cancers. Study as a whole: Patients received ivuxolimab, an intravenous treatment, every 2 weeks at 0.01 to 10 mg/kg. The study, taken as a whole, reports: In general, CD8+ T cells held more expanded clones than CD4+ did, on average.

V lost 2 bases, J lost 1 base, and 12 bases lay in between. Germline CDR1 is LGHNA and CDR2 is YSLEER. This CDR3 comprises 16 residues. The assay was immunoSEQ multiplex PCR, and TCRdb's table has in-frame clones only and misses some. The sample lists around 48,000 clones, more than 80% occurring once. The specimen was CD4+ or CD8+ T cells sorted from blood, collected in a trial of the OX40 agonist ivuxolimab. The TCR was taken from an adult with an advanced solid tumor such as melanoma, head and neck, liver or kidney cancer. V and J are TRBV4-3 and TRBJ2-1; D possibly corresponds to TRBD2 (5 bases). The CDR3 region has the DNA TGCGCCAGCAGCCAATGGGGAGTGTCGTCCTACAATGAGCAGTTCTTC. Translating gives CASSQWGVSSYNEQFF.